This section outlines one T cell receptor beta chain sequence together with its context. The antigen remains unidentified. Regions amplified from RNA transcripts were the TCR beta CDR3 regions. Researchers ran a first-round RT-PCR on the TCR CDR3 using the HTBI primer set. One entry per CDR3 protein, called by TCRdb with MiXCR from the multiplex PCR reads. The table has some 490,000 distinct CDR3 sequences, about 15% seen once. The germline V and J ends were trimmed by 3 bases and 8 bases, with 11 bases remaining between them. Germline values: CDR1 DFQATT, CDR2 SNEGSKA (reference sequence). The CDR3 totals 12 residues. This entry comes from a study of T cells in Graves' hyperthyroidism and ophthalmopathy. The wider study: Blood from the periphery was taken at initial diagnosis, before any treatment. Study outcomes and limitations: The model's output predicted ophthalmopathy at a median of around 6.9 months prior to onset. Blood shared most expanded thyroid clonotypes above 0.001.

Source material: blood. V and J are TRBV20-1 and TRBJ2-4, with TRBD1 as a possible D gene (6 bases). This clonotype originated in a woman between 25 and 40 years old with Graves' ophthalmopathy. The CDR3 DNA sequence: TGCAGTGCTAGCCCAGAGGGGGACATTCAGTACTTC. The encoded protein is CSASPEGDIQYF.